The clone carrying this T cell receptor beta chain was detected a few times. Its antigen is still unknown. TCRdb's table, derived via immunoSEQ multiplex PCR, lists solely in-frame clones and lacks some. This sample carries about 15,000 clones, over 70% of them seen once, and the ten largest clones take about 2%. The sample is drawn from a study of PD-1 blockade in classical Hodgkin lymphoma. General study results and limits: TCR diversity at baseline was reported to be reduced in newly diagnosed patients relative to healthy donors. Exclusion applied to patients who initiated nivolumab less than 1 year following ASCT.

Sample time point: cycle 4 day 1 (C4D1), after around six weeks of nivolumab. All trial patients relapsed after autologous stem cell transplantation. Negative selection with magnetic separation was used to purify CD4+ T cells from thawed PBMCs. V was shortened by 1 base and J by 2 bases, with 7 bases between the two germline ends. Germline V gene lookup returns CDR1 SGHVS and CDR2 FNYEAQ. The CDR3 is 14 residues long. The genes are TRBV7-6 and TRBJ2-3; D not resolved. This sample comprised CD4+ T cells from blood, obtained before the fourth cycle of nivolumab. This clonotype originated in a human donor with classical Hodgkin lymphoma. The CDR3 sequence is CASSLGRNTDTQYF. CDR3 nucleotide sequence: TGTGCCAGCAGCTTAGGTCGGAACACAGATACGCAGTATTTT.